This T cell receptor beta chain derives from a study of T-cell reconstitution after alpha-beta-depleted transplantation in children. TCRbeta library construction was performed incorporating unique molecular identifiers. Via MiXCR, TCRdb re-called the PCR reads, giving one row per CDR3 protein. The sample holds about 110,000 distinct CDR3 sequences, almost 6.5% seen once. This CDR3 comprises 14 residues. Germline CDR1 SGHAT, CDR2 FQNNGV. V was clipped by 0 bases and J by 6 bases, with 8 bases between them. For this clonotype: Antigen: not known.

Study-wide findings and caveats: Where alpha-beta T cells came from about two months after transplant was reportedly several hundred expanded graft clones. T-cell numbers and diversity, one year after transplant, stemmed largely from T cells that were newly produced.

The sequences come from PBMCs, mostly from graft donor cells, collected 360 days after TCRalphabeta/CD19-depleted stem cell transplant. The sequence derives from a male patient between 2 and 9 years old who had a stem cell transplant for acute lymphoblastic leukemia, so the T cells may come from the graft donor. The chain links TRBV11-2 to TRBJ2-2; D not resolved. The CDR3 here is CASSLDRGAGELFF. CDR3 bases: TGTGCCAGCAGCTTAGATCGTGGGGCCGGGGAGCTGTTTTTT.